This T cell receptor beta chain was captured by sequencing in a study of CD8+CD57+ T cells in acquired aplastic anemia. For the study at large: Recorded DNA amounts for sorted CD4+ and CD8+ cells had an average of 3.2 ug. Whole-study results and caveats: For CD8+ Simpson's diversity, patients and controls showed no significant difference. The same twenty-nine CD8+ CDR3 sequences occurred in patients and in controls.

The length of the CDR3 is 16 residues. Looked up from germline, CDR1 is MGHRA and CDR2 is YSYEKL. Genomic DNA acted as the template from which TCR beta VDJ combination and CDR3 sequence profiling were carried out. Via MiXCR, TCRdb re-called the reads, giving one row per CDR3 protein. The sample lists about 120,000 distinct CDR3 sequences; 58% were seen once. It was patients with CD8+CD57+ cell expansion by flow cytometry who were chosen for sequencing. Patients were therapy-naive when their blood was sampled. Concerning this clonotype: Its antigen is undetermined. Mismatch with germline at one junction end may stem from a read error.

The gene calls are TRBV4-1 and TRBJ2-5, with 10 bases matching TRBD2. The TCR was taken from a human donor with aplastic anemia. Sequenced: sorted CD4+, CD8+, or CD8+CD57+ T cells (not recorded which) from PBMCs. CDR3 in DNA: TGTGCCAGCAGCCGAGAAGCGGGGGGGCTCCCCCAGACCCAGTACTTC. Translation: CASSREAGGLPQTQYF.